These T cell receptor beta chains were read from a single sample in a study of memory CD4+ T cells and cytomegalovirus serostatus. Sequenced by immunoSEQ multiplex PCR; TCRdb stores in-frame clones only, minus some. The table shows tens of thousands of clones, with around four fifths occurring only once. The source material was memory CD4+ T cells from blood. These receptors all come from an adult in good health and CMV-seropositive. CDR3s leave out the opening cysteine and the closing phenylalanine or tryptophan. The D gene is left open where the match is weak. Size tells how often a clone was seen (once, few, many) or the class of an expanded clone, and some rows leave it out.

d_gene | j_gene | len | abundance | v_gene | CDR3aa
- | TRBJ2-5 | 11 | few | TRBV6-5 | ASSYLSGETQY
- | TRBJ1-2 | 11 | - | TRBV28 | ASRQGGYYGYT
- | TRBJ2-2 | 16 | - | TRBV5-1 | ASSLKSQGRARTGELF
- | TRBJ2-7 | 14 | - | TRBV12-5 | ASGLRLSGAAYEQY
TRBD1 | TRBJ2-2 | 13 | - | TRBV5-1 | ASSFARGQGGELF
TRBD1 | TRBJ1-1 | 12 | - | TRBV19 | ASRDRGLGTEAF
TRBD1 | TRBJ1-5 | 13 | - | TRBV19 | ASSISRGPNQPQH
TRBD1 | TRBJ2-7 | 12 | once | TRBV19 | ASSADRGRREQY
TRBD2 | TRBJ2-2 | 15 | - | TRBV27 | ASSILAGGPGTGELF
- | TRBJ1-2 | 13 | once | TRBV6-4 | ARSTGKFLNYGYT
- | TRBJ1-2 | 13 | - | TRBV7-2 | ASSLAGAAMGGYT
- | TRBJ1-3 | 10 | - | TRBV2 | ASSGGGNTIY
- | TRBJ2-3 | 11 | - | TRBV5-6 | ASSLGSTDTQY
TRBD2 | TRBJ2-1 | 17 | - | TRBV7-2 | ASSSPGGSWLADYNEQF
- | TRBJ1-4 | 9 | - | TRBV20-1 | SAKTGDKLF
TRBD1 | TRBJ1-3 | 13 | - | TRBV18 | ASSPRTGAGNTIY
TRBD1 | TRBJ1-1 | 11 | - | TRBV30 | AWGTGGNTEAF
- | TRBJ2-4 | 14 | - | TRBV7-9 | ASSLYQTTPKNIQY
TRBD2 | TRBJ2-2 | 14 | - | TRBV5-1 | ASSLYSGGTHGELF
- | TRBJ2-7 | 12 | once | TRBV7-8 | ASSLELGTYEQY
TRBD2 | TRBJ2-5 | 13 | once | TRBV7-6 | ASSPLLGGLETQY
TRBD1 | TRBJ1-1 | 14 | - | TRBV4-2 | ASSRRTGVTNTEAF
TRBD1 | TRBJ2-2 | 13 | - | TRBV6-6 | ASSYSTGVGGELF
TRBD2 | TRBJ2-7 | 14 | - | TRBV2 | ASSGRGRERSYEQY
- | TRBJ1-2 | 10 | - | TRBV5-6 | ASSLQTYGYT
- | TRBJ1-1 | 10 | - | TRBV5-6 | ASSFRGTEAF
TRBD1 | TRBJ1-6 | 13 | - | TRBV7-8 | ASSVDRGWSSPLH
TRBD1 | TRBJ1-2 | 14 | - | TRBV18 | ASSPQTGQGDYGYT
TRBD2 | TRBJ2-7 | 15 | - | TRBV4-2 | ASSQAETSGGSYEQY
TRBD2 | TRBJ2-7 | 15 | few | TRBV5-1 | ASSLGTSGGAFHEQY
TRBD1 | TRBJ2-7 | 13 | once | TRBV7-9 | ASSAMTGVSGEQY